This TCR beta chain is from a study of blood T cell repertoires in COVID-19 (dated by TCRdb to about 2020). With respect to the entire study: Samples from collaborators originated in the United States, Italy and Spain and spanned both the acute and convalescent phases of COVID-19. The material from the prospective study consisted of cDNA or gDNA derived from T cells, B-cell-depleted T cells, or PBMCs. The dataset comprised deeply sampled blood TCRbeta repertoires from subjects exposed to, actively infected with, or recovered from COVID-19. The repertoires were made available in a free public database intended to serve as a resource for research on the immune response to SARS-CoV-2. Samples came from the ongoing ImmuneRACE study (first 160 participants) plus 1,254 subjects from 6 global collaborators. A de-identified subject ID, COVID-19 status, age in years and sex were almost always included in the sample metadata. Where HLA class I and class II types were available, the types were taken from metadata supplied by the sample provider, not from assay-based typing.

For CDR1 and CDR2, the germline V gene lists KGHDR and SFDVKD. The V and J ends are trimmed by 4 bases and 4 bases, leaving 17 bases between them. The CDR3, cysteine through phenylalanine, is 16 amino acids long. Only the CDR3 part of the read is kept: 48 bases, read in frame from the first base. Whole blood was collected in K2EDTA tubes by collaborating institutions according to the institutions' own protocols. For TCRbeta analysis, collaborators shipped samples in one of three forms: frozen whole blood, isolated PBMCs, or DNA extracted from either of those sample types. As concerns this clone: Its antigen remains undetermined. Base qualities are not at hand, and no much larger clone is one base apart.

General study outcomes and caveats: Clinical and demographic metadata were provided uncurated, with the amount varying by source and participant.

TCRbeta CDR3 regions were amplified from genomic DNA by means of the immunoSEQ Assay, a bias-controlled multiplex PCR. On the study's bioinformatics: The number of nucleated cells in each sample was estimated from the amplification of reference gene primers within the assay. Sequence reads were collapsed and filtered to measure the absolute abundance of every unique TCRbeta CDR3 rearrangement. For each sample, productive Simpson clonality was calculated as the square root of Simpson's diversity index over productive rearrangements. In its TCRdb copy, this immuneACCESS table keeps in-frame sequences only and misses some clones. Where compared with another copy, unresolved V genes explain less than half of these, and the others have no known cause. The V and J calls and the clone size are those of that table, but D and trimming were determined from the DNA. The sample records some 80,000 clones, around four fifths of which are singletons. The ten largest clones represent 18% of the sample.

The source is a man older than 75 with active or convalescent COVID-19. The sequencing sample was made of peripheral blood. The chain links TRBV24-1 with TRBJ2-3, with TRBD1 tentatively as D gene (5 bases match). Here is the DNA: TGTGCCACCAGTGAGTCTGGACACTTGGCGCCAGATACGCAGTATTTT. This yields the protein CATSESGHLAPDTQYF.